Sequencing of this T cell receptor (beta chain) was carried out in a study of cytomegalovirus exposure and HLA in healthy donors. The CDR3 is made up of 15 amino acids. This clone was seen a single time. The antigen is undetermined. Amplification used 60 Vbeta primers and 13 Jbeta primers. Sequencing was performed with immunoSEQ multiplex PCR; in TCRdb, only in-frame clones are kept and a portion is missing. The profile shows roughly 180,000 clones, about four fifths of them singletons. Regarding the study as a whole: Because they were indistinguishable, some V segments, including TRBV6-2 and TRBV6-3, were excluded. The number of N-insertions in an Asian-associated ancestry cluster was reportedly below the approximately 700-donor mean in a later analysis. The study flagged some 170 TCR beta chains as cytomegalovirus-associated. A further, later analysis showed that HLA-associated TCR beta chains (compared with equally common others) were more clonally expanded.

The sample was PBMCs. The rearrangement joins TRBV7-5 to TRBJ1-5; the DNA was not used to check the table's D call, TRBD1. TRBV7-5 is a listed pseudogene. This TCR derives from a male donor in good health and CMV-seronegative. CDR3 protein: CVRSHRGRDNQPQHF. CDR3 in DNA: TGTGTCAGAAGCCACAGGGGGCGAGACAATCAGCCCCAGCATTTT.